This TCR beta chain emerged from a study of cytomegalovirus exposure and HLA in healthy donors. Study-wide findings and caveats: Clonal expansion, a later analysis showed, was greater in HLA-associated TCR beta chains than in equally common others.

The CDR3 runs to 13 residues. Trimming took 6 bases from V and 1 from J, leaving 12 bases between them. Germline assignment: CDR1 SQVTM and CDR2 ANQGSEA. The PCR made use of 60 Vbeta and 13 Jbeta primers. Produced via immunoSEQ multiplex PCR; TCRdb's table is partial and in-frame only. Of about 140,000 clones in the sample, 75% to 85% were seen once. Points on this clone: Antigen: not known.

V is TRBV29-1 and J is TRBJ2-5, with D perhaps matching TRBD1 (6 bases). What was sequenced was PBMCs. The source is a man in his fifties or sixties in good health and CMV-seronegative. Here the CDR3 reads CSVTQGGQETQYF. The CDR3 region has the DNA TGCAGCGTCACCCAAGGGGGCCAAGAGACCCAGTACTTC.